This TCR beta chain was sequenced during a study of early T cells in non-severe SARS-CoV-2 infection. Study-wide context: Bulk RNA taken from unsorted whole blood was sequenced, leaving chains unpaired.

Individual cDNA molecules received unique molecular identifiers during library preparation. TCRdb recomputed calls from the 5' RACE reads with MiXCR, one row per CDR3 protein. The table has roughly 72,000 distinct CDR3 sequences, approximately 13% seen once. Details on this clonotype: Antigen: not known.

This CDR3 comprises 15 residues. J was trimmed by 1 base and V by 5 bases; bases with no gene match: 5. Germline V gives CDR1 SGHAT, CDR2 FQNNGV. Regarding the study as a whole: Lookups in VDJdb leaned toward anti-spike CD8 responses and missed private and CD4 specificities.

This specimen was whole blood, taken at baseline. The receptor was derived from an adult who was a healthcare worker with PCR-confirmed SARS-CoV-2 infection or an uninfected control (not recorded which). The chain recombines TRBV11-2 with TRBJ1-1, with TRBD1 identical over 9 bases. CDR3 loop: CASSPETGGNTEAFF. The CDR3 bases are TGTGCCAGCAGCCCAGAGACAGGGGGGAACACTGAAGCTTTCTTT.